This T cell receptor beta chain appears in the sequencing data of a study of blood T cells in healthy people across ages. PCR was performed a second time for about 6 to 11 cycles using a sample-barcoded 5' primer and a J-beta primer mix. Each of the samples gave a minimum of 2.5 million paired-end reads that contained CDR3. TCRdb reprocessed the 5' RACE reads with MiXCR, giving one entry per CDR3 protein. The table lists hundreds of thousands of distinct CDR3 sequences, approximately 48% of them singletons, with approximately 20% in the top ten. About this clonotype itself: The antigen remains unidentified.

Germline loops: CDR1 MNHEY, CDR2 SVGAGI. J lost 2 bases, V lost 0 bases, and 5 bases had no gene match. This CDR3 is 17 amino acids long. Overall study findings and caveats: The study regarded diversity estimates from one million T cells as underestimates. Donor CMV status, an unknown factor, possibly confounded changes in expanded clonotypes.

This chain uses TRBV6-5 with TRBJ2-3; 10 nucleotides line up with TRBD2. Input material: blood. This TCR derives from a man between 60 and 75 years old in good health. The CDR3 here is CASSYSGLAGDTDTQYF. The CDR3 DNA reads TGTGCCAGCAGTTACTCAGGCCTAGCGGGGGACACAGATACGCAGTATTTT.